These 4 T cell receptor beta chains were sequenced from one sample in a study of cytomegalovirus exposure and HLA in healthy donors. The PCR ran on 60 Vbeta and 13 Jbeta primers. Using immunoSEQ multiplex PCR, the repertoire was profiled, and TCRdb retains in-frame clones only, with some absent. The sample yields around 180,000 clones, approximately 80% seen once. Sequenced material: PBMCs. All receptors come from a male donor in good health and CMV-seronegative.

This clone was counted between two and nine times. Different DNA sequences within this sample yield the same CDR3. This chain connects TRBV7-2 to TRBJ2-1, with 11 positions matching TRBD2. The V gene end was trimmed by 2 bases and the J gene end by 6 bases; junction bases not matched to a gene: 3. From germline, CDR1 is SGHTA and CDR2 FQGNSA. The CDR3 contains 15 residues. CDR3 residues: CASSLTSGGVNEQFF. Written as DNA, the CDR3 is TGTGCCAGCAGCTTAACTAGCGGGGGAGTCAATGAGCAGTTCTTC.

J is TRBJ2-3 and V is TRBV4-3; 10 bases are shared with TRBD1. The CDR3 totals 15 residues. The V and J ends lost 5 bases and 1 base, in that order; junction bases with no gene match: 3. Germline CDR1 is LGHNA and CDR2 is YSLEER. The CDR3 protein is CASSAGTGGTDTQYF. The CDR3 DNA reads as TGCGCCAGCAGCGCCGGGACAGGGGGCACAGATACGCAGTATTTT.

This clone was counted once. This chain uses TRBV9 with TRBJ1-1; 8 bases match TRBD1. The CDR3 spans 15 residues. V shed 0 bases and J 4 bases; nucleotides not matched to a gene: 5. Germline V gene sequence: CDR1 SGDLS, CDR2 YYNGEE. This CDR3 is CASSVAGQGATEAFF. Here the CDR3 DNA reads TGTGCCAGCAGCGTAGCTGGGCAGGGGGCCACTGAAGCTTTCTTT.

The rearrangement joins TRBV7-2 to TRBJ1-3; the D gene is possibly TRBD1 (5 bases). The CDR3 loop spans 15 amino acids. CDR1 and CDR2 (germline): SGHTA, FQGNSA. V was shortened by 1 base and J by 3 bases, with 10 bases between the two germline ends. The CDR3 loop is CASSLEGQRGNTIYF. The CDR3 nucleotides read TGTGCCAGCAGCTTAGAGGGGCAGCGTGGAAACACCATATATTTT.